The 17 T cell receptor beta chains presented below share a single source sample, sequenced in a study of blood T cell repertoires in COVID-19. This table comes from immunoSEQ multiplex PCR, and its TCRdb copy is limited to in-frame clones, with some not included. This sample carries around 330,000 clones, approximately 91% of them seen once, and the ten largest clones take 4.5% to 5.5%. Sequencing was carried out using PBMCs or T cells enriched from blood (not recorded which). These receptors all come from a man aged 55 to 70 who had recovered from COVID-19.

This chain uses TRBV7-8 with TRBJ1-4, with 7 positions matching TRBD1. V was pared by 1 base and J by 5 bases, with 1 base of the junction left unmatched. The germline V gene has CDR1 SGHVS and CDR2 FQNEAQ. This CDR3 contains 14 residues. DNA of the CDR3: TGTGCCAGCAGCTTAGACAGGGGCAATGAAAAACTGTTTTTT. Translated, it gives CASSLDRGNEKLFF. Full variable domain (missing parts from reference TRBV7-8 and TRBJ1-4): GAGVSQSPRYKVAKRGQDVALRCDPISGHVSLFWYQQALGQGPEFLTYFQNEAQLDKSGLPSDRFFAERPEGSVSTLKIQRTQQEDSAVYLCASSLDRGNEKLFFGSGTQLSVL.

The rearrangement links TRBV19 to TRBJ2-1; D may be TRBD2 (5 bases). Germline V gene sequence: CDR1 LNHDA, CDR2 SQIVND (reference sequence). The germline V and J ends were trimmed by 5 bases and 7 bases, with 21 bases remaining between them. This CDR3 region has 16 residues. CDR3 protein: CASSLGRQGLGNEQFF. CDR3 DNA: TGTGCCAGTAGTCTGGGGAGACAAGGCCTGGGGAATGAGCAGTTCTTC.

The CDR3 loop is CASSIGQVNTGELFF. For the CDR3, the DNA is TGTGCCAGTAGTATAGGACAGGTGAACACCGGGGAGCTGTTTTTT. V gene TRBV19 combines with J gene TRBJ2-2; the D gene is possibly TRBD1 (6 bases). The ends were cut back, 1 base at V and 1 base at J, with 7 bases in the middle. This CDR3 is 15 amino acids long. The germline V gene encodes CDR1 LNHDA and CDR2 SQIVND (reference sequence).

This rearrangement joins TRBV6-5 to TRBJ2-7; maybe TRBD2 (5 bases). CDR1 and CDR2 (germline): MNHEY, SVGAGI. The V and J ends lost 2 bases and 4 bases respectively, with 15 bases between them. This CDR3 spans 15 amino acids. The CDR3 region is CASSYILDSRYEQYF. The CDR3 bases are TGTGCCAGCAGTTACATCTTGGACTCCCGTTACGAGCAGTACTTC.

The chain couples TRBV24-1 to TRBJ2-1, with 7 bases aligning to TRBD1. The CDR3 has 16 residues. V was clipped by 2 bases and J by 0 bases; unmatched bases: 3. CDR1 is KGHDR, CDR2 SFDVKD, per germline. Here the CDR3 DNA reads TGTGCCACCAGTGATTCCCGGACAGGCTCCTACAATGAGCAGTTCTTC. Translation: CATSDSRTGSYNEQFF.

This sequence joins TRBV5-4 and TRBJ2-5; perhaps TRBD1 as D (5 bases). This CDR3 is built from 18 residues. Per germline, CDR1 SGHNT and CDR2 YYREEE (reference sequence). Trimming shortened V by 1 base and J by 1 base, and 20 bases separated the two germline ends. The CDR3 DNA reads TGTGCCAGCAGCTTGTCGCCCGGTAAAGGACAACGCCAAGAGACCCAGTACTTC. Translated: CASSLSPGKGQRQETQYF. Based on the CDR3 plus reference TRBV5-4 and TRBJ2-5, the full variable domain is ETGVTQSPTHLIKTRGQQVTLRCSSQSGHNTVSWYQQALGQGPQFIFQYYREEENGRGNFPPRFSGLQFPNYSSELNVNALELDDSALYLCASSLSPGKGQRQETQYFGPGTRLLVL.

The chain combines TRBV19 with TRBJ2-7; 7 positions agree with TRBD1. Germline CDR1 is LNHDA and CDR2 is SQIVND (reference sequence). The CDR3 runs 15 residues. The trim removed 3 bases at V and 3 bases at J, leaving 8 bases unmatched. CDR3: CASSMSPGTDYEQYF. The DNA for the CDR3 is TGTGCCAGTAGTATGAGCCCCGGGACAGACTACGAGCAGTACTTC.

As DNA, the CDR3 is TGTGCCATCTCTGGACAGGGAGAAGCTGAAGCTTTCTTT. It is translated as CAISGQGEAEAFF. The chain employs TRBV6-5 and TRBJ1-1; 8 bases match TRBD1. Germline CDR1 is MNHEY and CDR2 is SVGAGI. Trimming cost V 10 bases and J 6 bases; bases outside gene matches: 10. The CDR3 has 13 amino acids.

This chain's CDR3 is CASGGGSNQPQHF. DNA for the CDR3: TGTGCCAGCGGCGGCGGGAGCAATCAGCCCCAGCATTTT. V gene TRBV2 combines with J gene TRBJ1-5; D gene ambiguous. The V and J ends lost 8 bases and 1 base respectively, with 9 bases between them. CDR1 is SNHLY and CDR2 is FYNNEI in the germline V gene. The CDR3 extends over 13 amino acids.

The chain carries TRBV7-2 and TRBJ2-1; 8 bases are a match to TRBD2. V dropped 1 base and J dropped 6; count of bases not matched to a gene: 8. This CDR3 region has 16 residues. CDR1 is SGHTA and CDR2 is FQGNSA in the germline V gene. CDR3 protein: CASSLGGSGRGNEQFF. The CDR3 DNA follows: TGTGCCAGCAGCTTAGGGGGAAGCGGGAGAGGCAATGAGCAGTTCTTC.

J is TRBJ2-7 and V is TRBV5-4; 13 nucleotides match TRBD2. Germline-derived CDR1 and CDR2 are SGHNT and YYREEE (reference sequence). The length of the CDR3 is 16 residues. With V trimmed by 1 base and J by 3 bases, 4 bases remained unmatched. The CDR3: CASSLRTSGSVYEQYF. The CDR3, as DNA: TGTGCCAGCAGCTTGCGGACTAGCGGGAGTGTCTACGAGCAGTACTTC.

V usage is TRBV9 and J usage is TRBJ2-7; TRBD2 matches at 11 bases. Germline trimming cut 2 bases from V and 3 bases from J; bases unmatched to any gene: 1. Germline CDR1 reads SGDLS; CDR2 reads YYNGEE. The CDR3 loop spans 14 amino acids. CDR3 coding DNA: TGTGCCAGCAGCGTGGGACTAGCGGACTACGAGCAGTACTTC. Translating gives CASSVGLADYEQYF.

This clone came up a few times. The chain carries TRBV19 and TRBJ1-5; TRBD1 matches at 9 bases. V lost 7 bases to trimming and J lost 6 bases; unmatched junction nucleotides: 7. CDR3 length: 14 amino acids. From germline, CDR1 is LNHDA and CDR2 SQIVND (reference sequence). The CDR3 coding sequence is TGTGCCAGTAATGACAGGGGGAACGTTCAGCCCCAGCATTTT. This codes for CASNDRGNVQPQHF.

The gene calls are TRBV18 and TRBJ2-7; D call uncertain. Germline CDR1 is KGHSH and CDR2 is LQKENI. The CDR3 runs 13 residues. The ends were cut back, 2 bases at V and 3 bases at J, with 8 bases in the middle. DNA of the CDR3: TGTGCCAGCTCACCAGGGCCGGACTACGAGCAGTACTTC. It encodes CASSPGPDYEQYF. Full variable domain (remainder filled in from reference TRBV18 and TRBJ2-7): NAGVMQNPRHLVRRRGQEARLRCSPMKGHSHVYWYRQLPEEGLKFMVYLQKENIIDESGMPKERFSAEFPKEGPSILRIQQVVRGDSAAYFCASSPGPDYEQYFGPGTRLTVT.

The rearrangement uses TRBV4-3 and TRBJ2-5, with D possibly TRBD2 on 5 matching bases. CDR3 size: 13 residues. Germline values: CDR1 LGHNA, CDR2 YSLEER. Between the trimmed V and J ends, which lost 4 bases and 2 bases, there was a span of 8 bases. CDR3 protein: CASSPGLQETQYF. Here the CDR3 DNA reads TGCGCCAGCAGCCCTGGACTGCAAGAGACCCAGTACTTC.

The rearrangement joins TRBV12-3 or TRBV12-4 to TRBJ1-1; D is undetermined. The CDR3 consists of 11 residues. Trimming removed 5 bases at V and 11 bases at J, with 12 bases between. CDR3 in DNA: TGTGCCAGCAGTGACGGCAGGTTGGCTTTCTTT. Encoded protein: CASSDGRLAFF.

The sample holds a few counts of this clone. This rearrangement joins TRBV7-9 to TRBJ1-3; D remains unclear. Trimming removed 5 bases at V and 16 bases at J, with 18 bases between. This CDR3 spans 12 amino acids. Per the germline V gene, CDR1 is SEHNR and CDR2 is FQNEAQ (reference sequence). CDR3 loop: CASSPDAEDRYF. The CDR3 nucleotides are TGTGCCAGCAGCCCAGACGCGGAGGACCGTTATTTT. The complete variable domain, with remaining parts taken from reference TRBV7-9 and TRBJ1-3, reads DTGVSQNPRHKITKRGQNVTFRCDPISEHNRLYWYRQTLGQGPEFLTYFQNEAQLEKSRLLSDRFSAERPKGSFSTLEIQRTEQGDSAMYLCASSPDAEDRYFGEGSWLTVV.